This T cell receptor beta chain was retrieved from a study of T cells in Graves' hyperthyroidism and ophthalmopathy (dated by TCRdb to between 2018 and 2020). As for the study more broadly: Peripheral blood samples were taken at the time of initial diagnosis, prior to any treatment. For training and testing, the approximately 97 patients in the discovery cohort were randomly divided in a 7:3 ratio. According to the paper, TCR Vbeta CDR3 sequencing was carried out on approximately 140 peripheral blood samples, which came from approximately 43 ophthalmopathy, approximately 72 hyperthyroidism and approximately 17 progressor patients. To identify TCR V-J signatures that set the groups apart, the researchers used a discovery cohort of 100 patients, made up of approximately 43 with Graves' ophthalmopathy and about 55 with stable Graves' hyperthyroidism. Once sampling was done, hyperthyroidism patients were given methimazole at a starting dose of 30 mg daily, whereas ophthalmopathy patients were given high-dose intravenous methylprednisolone. In addition, the study compared T-cell repertoires in thyroid tissue and in blood from six Graves' hyperthyroidism patients. Prospective prediction of ophthalmopathy was tested in an independent validation cohort of approximately 18 hyperthyroidism patients and approximately 17 patients who later progressed to ophthalmopathy. Paper-wide results and their limitations: In validation, the model predicted progression to ophthalmopathy a median of about 5.9 months before onset, with 70% to 71% sensitivity and roughly 79% specificity. In cross-validation, a model built on a 13 V-J signature told ophthalmopathy apart from stable hyperthyroidism with 87.88% sensitivity and roughly 82% specificity, and in testing the same model reached 80%/75%. Sample size was not statistically predetermined, and investigators were not blinded to group allocation. Most expanded thyroid clonotypes (frequency above 0.001) were also found in blood, which suggests that blood repertoires may mirror thyroid immune responses.

This clonotype was counted ten times or more. This receptor's antigen is unknown. Per-base qualities were not stored, and no clone one base away is much larger. The CDR3, cysteine through phenylalanine, is 18 amino acids long. Only the CDR3 region is kept as DNA, spanning 54 bases read in frame from base 1. CDR1 MDHEN and CDR2 SYDVKM were looked up in the germline V gene. Trimming accounts for 0 bases at V and 4 bases at J, while the number of junction bases matched to no gene is 15. Moderately to severely active disease, a Clinical Activity Score of at least 3, a NOSPECS grade of at least 4, and a duration under 3 months were present in ophthalmopathy patients. The study excluded patients with uncontrolled infections, other autoimmune diseases, pregnancy or lactation. Diagnoses were established on the basis of clinical symptoms, serum thyroxine and TRAb, thyroid ultrasound, and orbital computed tomography. Ficoll-Paque density gradient centrifugation was used to isolate PBMCs from about 9.4 ml of fresh peripheral blood. Trizol reagent was used to extract total RNA, and RNA quality was then checked on an Agilent 2100 Bioanalyzer.

The TCR beta CDR3 regions were amplified from RNA transcripts. A first-round RT-PCR of the TCR CDR3 used the HTBI primer set with the Qiagen OneStep RT-PCR kit. A second multiplex PCR round built the libraries, followed by size selection and purification. Libraries were sequenced paired-end with 100 bp reads on an Illumina HiSeq2000. The published analysis was carried out like this. SOAPnuke was used to process the raw data, removing reads that contained adapters or uncalled bases, had a mean Phred below 15, or lacked an exact match to the constant primer or identifier. COPE v1.2.5 was used to merge high-quality paired reads, and clonotypes were defined as unique nucleotide sequences. MiTCR v1.1 was used to align clonotypes to the IMGT TRBV, TRBD and TRBJ reference segments. The analysis was restricted to V-J combinations with a frequency above 0.0001, which together covered roughly 99% of the repertoires. The TCS score was defined as F50 (clonal expansion) divided by E x V (chaos), with BLOSUM62-based TCRdist calculated between CDR3 peptides within each V-J. Welch's t-statistics and random forest reduced fewer than 550 V-J features to 10 to 15, which were used in a naive Bayes classifier (R e1071). Clones were called with MiXCR by TCRdb after fastp trimmed the public reads at Q25, and only in-frame beta chains were retained. When rows share a CDR3 protein, they turn into one entry using the most common DNA and genes. TCRdb assigned the V and J calls; the authors' analysis was not used. The sample includes some 270,000 distinct CDR3 sequences, with approximately 23% observed a single time. In total, the top ten clones hold under 40% of the sample.

The chain couples TRBV28 to TRBJ2-7, and 7 junctional nucleotides match TRBD1. The sequence came from a woman in her thirties or forties with Graves' ophthalmopathy. Sequencing used blood. The bases are TGTGCCAGCAGTTTATGGTACGGTGGAGGCAGGGGGTCTTACGAGCAGTACTTC. Its amino acids are CASSLWYGGGRGSYEQYF.